Listed here are 5 T cell receptor beta chains from one sample, sequenced in a study of OX40 agonist ivuxolimab in advanced cancers. Receptor libraries were prepared by the immunoSEQ multiplex PCR assay. In its TCRdb copy, this immuneACCESS table keeps in-frame sequences only and misses some clones. Where compared with another copy, unresolved V genes explain less than half of these, and the others have no known cause. This sample comprises about 58,000 clones, roughly 85% of them detected only once. The top ten hold approximately 3% of the sample. The sequences come from CD4+ or CD8+ T cells sorted from blood, collected in a trial of the OX40 agonist ivuxolimab. The receptors were sampled from an adult with an advanced solid tumor such as melanoma, head and neck, liver or kidney cancer.

A single count supports this clone. This chain uses TRBV10-3 with TRBJ1-2; unclear D gene. Germline assignment: CDR1 ENHRY and CDR2 SYGVKD. Trimming took 2 bases from V and 8 from J, leaving 15 bases between them. The CDR3 runs to 14 residues. CDR3 amino acids: CAISEGRQRGGYTF. CDR3 DNA: TGTGCCATCAGTGAGGGCAGGCAGCGCGGGGGCTACACCTTC.

There are a few counts of this clone. This chain joins TRBV7-3 and TRBJ1-2; D call uncertain. This CDR3 contains 13 residues. V shed 5 bases and J shed 2 bases, with 9 bases lying between them. Germline loops: CDR1 SGHTA, CDR2 FQGTGA. The CDR3 sequence is CASSQDGNYGYTF. The DNA for the CDR3 is TGTGCCAGCAGCCAGGACGGGAACTATGGCTACACCTTC.

The chain has TRBV7-8 and TRBJ2-7; perhaps D is TRBD1 or TRBD2 (5 bases each). The germline CDR1 and CDR2 sequences are SGHVS and FQNEAQ. The CDR3 spans 16 residues. The V end was cut by 5 bases, the J end by 2 bases, with 19 bases between. For the CDR3, the DNA is TGTGCCAGCAGCCGGAGAGCCGTCGGGGCGGCCTACGAGCAGTACTTC. It yields the protein CASSRRAVGAAYEQYF.

This chain joins TRBV11-1 and TRBJ2-7; TRBD1 agrees at 10 bases. CDR1 and CDR2 from the germline V gene are SGHAT and FQDESV (reference sequence). Trimming removed 5 bases from V and 3 bases from J; junction bases left unmatched: 10. This CDR3 region has 16 residues. Here the CDR3 reads CASSKTGTGVYYEQYF. In nucleotides, the CDR3 is TGTGCCAGCAGCAAAACCGGGACAGGGGTTTACTACGAGCAGTACTTC.

This chain uses TRBV5-1 with TRBJ1-6, with D maybe TRBD1 (5 bases). The CDR3 spans 14 residues. Germline values: CDR1 SGHRS, CDR2 YFSETQ. V was trimmed by 3 bases and J by 5 bases, leaving 9 bases between them. The CDR3 reads CASSSGTHNSPLHF. DNA of the CDR3: TGCGCCAGCAGCTCTGGGACCCATAATTCACCCCTCCACTTT.